Presented here are 3 T cell receptor beta chains from one specimen sequenced in a study of cytomegalovirus exposure and HLA in healthy donors. In the PCR, 60 Vbeta and 13 Jbeta primers were used. Assay: immunoSEQ multiplex PCR; the TCRdb copy retains only in-frame clones and omits some. This sample has around 150,000 clones, with around 83% found just once. Sample: PBMCs. The receptors stem from a male donor in good health and CMV-seropositive.

The genes are TRBV11-2 and TRBJ1-4; D might be TRBD1 (6 bases). The CDR3 is 15 residues long. Germline assignment: CDR1 SGHAT and CDR2 FQNNGV. V was pared by 0 bases and J by 3 bases, with 8 bases between. The DNA of the CDR3 is TGTGCCAGCAGCTTAGATGGGACACCTAATGAAAAACTGTTTTTT. Translation gives CASSLDGTPNEKLFF.

CDR3 loop: CASTDPGTGLTYGYTF. CDR3 coding DNA: TGTGCCAGCACCGACCCCGGGACAGGTCTTACCTATGGCTACACCTTC. The chain recombines TRBV28 with TRBJ1-2; 8 bases map to TRBD1. Germline loops: CDR1 MDHEN, CDR2 SYDVKM. V was pared by 7 bases and J by 4 bases, with 14 bases of the junction left unmatched. CDR3 length equals 16 residues.

V gene TRBV18 combines with J gene TRBJ1-2; tentatively, D is TRBD1 (5 bases). The length of the CDR3 is 12 residues. Trimming shortened V by 3 bases and J by 4 bases, and 6 bases separated the two germline ends. Germline V gives CDR1 KGHSH, CDR2 LQKENI. The CDR3 reads CASSPTVYGYTF. The CDR3 DNA is TGTGCCAGCTCACCGACAGTCTATGGCTACACCTTC.